This T cell receptor beta chain was recovered during a study of blood T cell repertoires in COVID-19. Study at large: PBMCs, B-cell-depleted T cells, or T cells were the source of the cDNA or gDNA that made up the material.

This clone was counted a few times. The protocol was immunoSEQ multiplex PCR, while the TCRdb copy is restricted to in-frame clones and leaves out a portion. The data contain 300,000 or so clones, roughly 90% of them singletons. This CDR3 contains 13 residues. Trimming pared 3 bases from V and 1 base from J, leaving 7 bases between. Looked up from germline, CDR1 is SGHAT and CDR2 is FQNNGV. The TCR was taken from a young woman with COVID-19, enrolled during active disease. The chain has TRBV11-2 and TRBJ2-7; D gene ambiguous. The specimen was peripheral blood. CDR3 residues: CASSFSSSYEQYF. DNA for the CDR3: TGTGCCAGCAGCTTCTCTAGTTCCTACGAGCAGTACTTC. Filled out from reference TRBV11-2 and TRBJ2-7, the complete variable domain reads EAGVAQSPRYKIIEKRQSVAFWCNPISGHATLYWYQQILGQGPKLLIQFQNNGVVDDSQLPKDRFSAERLKGVDSTLKIQPAKLEDSAVYLCASSFSSSYEQYFGPGTRLTVT.